This TCR beta chain was recorded in a study of blood T cell repertoires in COVID-19. Data came from immunoSEQ multiplex PCR; TCRdb stores just in-frame clones and leaves some out. Found here are more than 250,000 clones, over 75% of them singletons; the top ten hold roughly 2.2%. Cohort placement rested on clinical history that participants reported themselves. The CDR3 spans 13 residues. CDR1 is SGHTS and CDR2 is YDEGEE in the germline V gene. V lost 4 bases, J lost 7 bases, and 14 bases lay in between. Sequencing was carried out using PBMCs or T cells enriched from blood (not recorded which). This sequence joins TRBV5-8 and TRBJ1-2; tentatively, D is TRBD1 (6 bases). The sequence derives from a man aged 25-40 years who had recovered from COVID-19. The CDR3 coding sequence is TGTGCCAGCAGCCCAAGGACAGTAACTGGCTACACCTTC. Residues: CASSPRTVTGYTF.